A single sample is the source of the 3 T cell receptor beta chains below, sequenced in a study of CD4 and CD8 cells across lung adenocarcinoma regions (dated by TCRdb to about 2018). Libraries were constructed by PCR. Sequencing relied on a HiSeq X Ten. The raw public data were reprocessed by TCRdb itself: fastp quality trimming at Q25, MiXCR clonotype calling, in-frame beta chains only. Records with the same CDR3 protein are collapsed into one entry carrying the most frequent genes and DNA. The sample profile shows some 6,900 distinct CDR3 sequences; 51% of them were found once. Around 30% of the sample goes to the ten largest clones. Material for sequencing was CD4+ T cells from the center of a lung tumor. Interpreted using the paper, the cell subset or site label stands for: tumor center region. These receptor sequences come from a female donor with lung adenocarcinoma. The CD4 and CD8 labels of this study may be unreliable.

Within the sample, this clonotype is medium-sized. The chain is built from TRBV10-1 and TRBJ2-1; 7 bases agree with TRBD2. The better agreement between TRBJ2-7 and the DNA end casts doubt on the J call. The germline CDR1 and CDR2 sequences are WNHNN and SYGVQD (reference sequence). The CDR3 has 13 residues. The CDR3 DNA is TGCGCCAGCGGGAGGGGCTTGCTACTCGAGCAGTACTTC. This encodes CASGRGLLLEQYF.

The V and J genes are TRBV6-5 and TRBJ2-1; 10 nucleotides match TRBD1. V dropped 1 base and J dropped 9; count of bases not matched to a gene: 12. Germline values: CDR1 MNHEY, CDR2 SVGAGI. This CDR3 region has 17 residues. The CDR3 DNA sequence: TGTGCCAGCAGTTACTTAAAGACAGGGGGCTCGAGCAGTGAGCAGTTCTTC. Translating it yields CASSYLKTGGSSSEQFF.

A remark on this clonotype: Relative to the germline gene, one junction end is altered; a read error may explain this. The chain carries TRBV6-1 and TRBJ2-6, with a weak D call TRBD2 (6 bases). The V gene's germline CDR1 is MNHNS and CDR2 SASEGT. The CDR3 length is 14 residues. CDR3 loop: CASSGGAGANELTF. The DNA for the CDR3 is TGTGCCAGCAGTGGCGGGGCTGGGGCCAACGAGCTGACCTTC.